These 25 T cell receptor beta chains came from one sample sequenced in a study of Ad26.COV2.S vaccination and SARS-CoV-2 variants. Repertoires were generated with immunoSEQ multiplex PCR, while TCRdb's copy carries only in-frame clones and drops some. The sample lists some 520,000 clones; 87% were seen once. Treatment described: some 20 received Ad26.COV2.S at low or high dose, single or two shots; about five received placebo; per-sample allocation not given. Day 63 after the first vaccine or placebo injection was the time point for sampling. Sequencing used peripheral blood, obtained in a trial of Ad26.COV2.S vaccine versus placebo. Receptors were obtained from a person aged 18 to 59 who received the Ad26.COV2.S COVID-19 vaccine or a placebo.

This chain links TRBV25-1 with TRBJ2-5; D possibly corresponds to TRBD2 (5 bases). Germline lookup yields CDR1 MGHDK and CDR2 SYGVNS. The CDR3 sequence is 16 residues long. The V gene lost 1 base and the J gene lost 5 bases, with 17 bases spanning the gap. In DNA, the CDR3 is TGTGCCAGCAGTGAATCGGATAGGCGCGGACTGGAGACCCAGTACTTC. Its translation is CASSESDRRGLETQYF.

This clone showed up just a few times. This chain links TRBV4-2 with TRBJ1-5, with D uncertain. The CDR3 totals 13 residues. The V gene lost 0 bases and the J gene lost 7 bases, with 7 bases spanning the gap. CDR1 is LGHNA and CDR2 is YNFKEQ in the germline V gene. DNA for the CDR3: TGTGCCAGCAGCCAAGATCCGGGACAGCCCCAGCATTTT. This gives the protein CASSQDPGQPQHF.

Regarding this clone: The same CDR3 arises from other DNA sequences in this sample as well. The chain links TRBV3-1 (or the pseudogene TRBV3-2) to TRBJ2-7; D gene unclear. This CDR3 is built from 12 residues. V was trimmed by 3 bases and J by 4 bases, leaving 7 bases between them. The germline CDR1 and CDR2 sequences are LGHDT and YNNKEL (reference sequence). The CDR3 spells CASSHSSYEQYF. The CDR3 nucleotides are TGTGCCAGCAGCCATTCCTCGTACGAGCAGTACTTC.

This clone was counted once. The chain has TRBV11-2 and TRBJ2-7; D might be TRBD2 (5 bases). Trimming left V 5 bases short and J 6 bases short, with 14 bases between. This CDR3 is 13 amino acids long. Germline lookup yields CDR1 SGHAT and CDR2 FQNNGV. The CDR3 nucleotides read TGTGCCAGCAGCCAAGGGCGGGTCGTCGAGCAGTACTTC. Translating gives CASSQGRVVEQYF.

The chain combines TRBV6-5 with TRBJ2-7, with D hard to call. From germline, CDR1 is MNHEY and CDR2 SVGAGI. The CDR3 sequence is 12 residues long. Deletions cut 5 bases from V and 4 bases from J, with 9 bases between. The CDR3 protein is CASSTQPYEQYF. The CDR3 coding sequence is TGTGCCAGCAGTACCCAACCATACGAGCAGTACTTC.

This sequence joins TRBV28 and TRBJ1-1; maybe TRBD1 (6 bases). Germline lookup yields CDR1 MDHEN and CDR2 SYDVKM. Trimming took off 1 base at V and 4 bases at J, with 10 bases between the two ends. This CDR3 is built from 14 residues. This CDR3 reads CASSLLGGSTEAFF. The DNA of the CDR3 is TGTGCCAGCAGTTTATTAGGGGGGAGCACTGAAGCTTTCTTT.

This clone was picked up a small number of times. The CDR3 DNA reads TGTGCCAGCAGCTTTGGTGGGGATAATTCACCCCTCCACTTT. This translates into CASSFGGDNSPLHF. V and J are TRBV5-4 and TRBJ1-6; D unclear. Germline CDR1 is SGHNT and CDR2 is YYREEE (reference sequence). The CDR3 runs to 14 residues. V lost 2 bases to trimming and J lost 5 bases, with 8 bases between them.

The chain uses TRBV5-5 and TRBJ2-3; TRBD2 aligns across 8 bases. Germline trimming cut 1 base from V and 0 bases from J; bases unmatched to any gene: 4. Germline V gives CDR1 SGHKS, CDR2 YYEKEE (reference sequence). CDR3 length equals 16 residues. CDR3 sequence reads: CASSLMASGSTDTQYF. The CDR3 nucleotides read TGTGCCAGCAGCTTGATGGCTAGCGGGAGCACAGATACGCAGTATTTT.

This chain's CDR3 is CASSFGGSSYNEQFF. The CDR3 nucleotides are TGTGCCAGCAGCTTCGGGGGTTCCTCCTACAATGAGCAGTTCTTC. This chain links TRBV5-4 with TRBJ2-1; D is possibly TRBD2 (6 bases). The CDR3 totals 15 residues. Trimming took 2 bases from V and 0 from J, leaving 9 bases between them. The germline V gene has CDR1 SGHNT and CDR2 YYREEE (reference sequence).

The CDR3 region has the DNA TGTGCCAGCAGTTCCCCTTCCATGCTGTTCTTC. Protein: CASSSPSMLFF. The chain combines TRBV28 with TRBJ2-1, with D hard to call. CDR1 and CDR2 from the germline V gene are MDHEN and SYDVKM. The V gene lost 4 bases and the J gene lost 15 bases, with 13 bases spanning the gap. The CDR3 length is 11 residues.

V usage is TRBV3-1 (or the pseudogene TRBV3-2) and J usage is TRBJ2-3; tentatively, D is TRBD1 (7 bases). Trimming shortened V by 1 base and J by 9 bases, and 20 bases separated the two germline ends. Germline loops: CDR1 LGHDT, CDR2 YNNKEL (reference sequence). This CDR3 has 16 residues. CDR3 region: CASSQGRDRSAGTQYF. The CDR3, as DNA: TGTGCCAGCAGCCAAGGGAGGGACAGATCCGCAGGGACGCAGTATTTT.

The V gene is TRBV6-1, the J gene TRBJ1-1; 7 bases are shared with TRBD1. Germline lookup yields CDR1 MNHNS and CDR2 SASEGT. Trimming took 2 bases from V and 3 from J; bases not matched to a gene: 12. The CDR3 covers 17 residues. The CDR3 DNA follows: TGTGCCAGCAGTGAAAACTCTCCTAGGGGGCGGGACACTGAAGCTTTCTTT. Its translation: CASSENSPRGRDTEAFF.

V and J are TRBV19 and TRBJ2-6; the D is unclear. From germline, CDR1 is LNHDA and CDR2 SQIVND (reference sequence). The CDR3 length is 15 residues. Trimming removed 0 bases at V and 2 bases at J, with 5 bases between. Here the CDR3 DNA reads TGTGCCAGTAGTATAGAGGCAGCTGGGGCCAACGTCCTGACTTTC. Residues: CASSIEAAGANVLTF.

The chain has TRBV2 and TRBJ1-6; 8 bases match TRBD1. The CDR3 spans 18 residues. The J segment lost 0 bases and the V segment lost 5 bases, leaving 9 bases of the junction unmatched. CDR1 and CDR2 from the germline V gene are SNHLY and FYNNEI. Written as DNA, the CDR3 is TGTGCCAGCAGTCCTGACAGGGGATCCCACTCCTATAATTCACCCCTCCACTTT. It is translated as CASSPDRGSHSYNSPLHF.

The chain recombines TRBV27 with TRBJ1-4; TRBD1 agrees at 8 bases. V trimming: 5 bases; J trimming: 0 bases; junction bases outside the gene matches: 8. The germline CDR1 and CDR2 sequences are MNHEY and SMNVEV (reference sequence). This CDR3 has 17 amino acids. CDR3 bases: TGTGCCAGCAGTCCCCTAGGGACAGGAGCAACTAATGAAAAACTGTTTTTT. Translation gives CASSPLGTGATNEKLFF. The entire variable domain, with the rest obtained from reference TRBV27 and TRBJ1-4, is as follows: EAQVTQNPRYLITVTGKKLTVTCSQNMNHEYMSWYRQDPGLGLRQIYYSMNVEVTDKGDVPEGYKVSRKEKRNFPLILESPSPNQTSLYFCASSPLGTGATNEKLFFGSGTQLSVL.

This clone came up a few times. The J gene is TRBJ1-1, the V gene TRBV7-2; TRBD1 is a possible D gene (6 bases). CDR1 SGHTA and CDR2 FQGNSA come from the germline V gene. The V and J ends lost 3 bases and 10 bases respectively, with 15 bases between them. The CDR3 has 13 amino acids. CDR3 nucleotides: TGTGCCAGCAGCTTCCAAGGGATAGGGGGAGCTTTCTTT. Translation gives CASSFQGIGGAFF.

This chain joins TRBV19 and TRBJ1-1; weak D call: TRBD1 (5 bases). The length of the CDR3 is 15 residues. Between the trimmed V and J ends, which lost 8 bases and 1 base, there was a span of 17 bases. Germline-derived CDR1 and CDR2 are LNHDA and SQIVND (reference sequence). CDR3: CASLPSLDRNTEAFF. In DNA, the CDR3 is TGTGCCAGTCTCCCCTCACTTGACAGGAACACTGAAGCTTTCTTT. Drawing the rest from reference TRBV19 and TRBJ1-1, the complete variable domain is DGGITQSPKYLFRKEGQNVTLSCEQNLNHDAMYWYRQDPGQGLRLIYYSQIVNDFQKGDIAEGYSVSREKKESFPLTVTSAQKNPTAFYLCASLPSLDRNTEAFFGQGTRLTVV.

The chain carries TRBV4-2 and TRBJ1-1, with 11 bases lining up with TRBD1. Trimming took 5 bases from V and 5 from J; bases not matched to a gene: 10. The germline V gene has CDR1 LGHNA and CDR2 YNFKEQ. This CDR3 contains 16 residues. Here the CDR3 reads CASSTRDRGTGTEAFF. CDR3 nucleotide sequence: TGTGCCAGCAGCACACGGGACAGGGGGACAGGGACTGAAGCTTTCTTT.

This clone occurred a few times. The CDR3 region has the DNA TGTGCCAGCATTAGGGCCCCCCTCTACGAGCAGTACTTC. It encodes CASIRAPLYEQYF. The chain carries TRBV2 and TRBJ2-7, with D unresolved. CDR3 length equals 13 residues. V lost 7 bases and J lost 3, with 13 bases in between. The germline CDR1 and CDR2 sequences are SNHLY and FYNNEI.

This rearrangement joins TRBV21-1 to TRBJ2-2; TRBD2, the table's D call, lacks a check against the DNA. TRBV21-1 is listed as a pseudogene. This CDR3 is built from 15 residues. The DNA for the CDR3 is TGTGCCAGCAGCAAACGTGTAGCGGACACCGGGGAGCTGTTTTTT. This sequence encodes CASSKRVADTGELFF.

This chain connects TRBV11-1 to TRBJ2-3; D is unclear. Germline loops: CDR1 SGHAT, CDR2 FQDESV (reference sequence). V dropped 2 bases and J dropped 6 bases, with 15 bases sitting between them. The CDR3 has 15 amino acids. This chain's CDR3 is CASSLKLPAVDTQYF. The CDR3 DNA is TGTGCCAGCAGCTTAAAGCTCCCAGCTGTGGATACGCAGTATTTT.

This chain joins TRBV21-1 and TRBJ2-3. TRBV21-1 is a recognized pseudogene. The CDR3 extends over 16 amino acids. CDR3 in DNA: TGTGCCAGCAAGATGGGGTTGCCCGCGGCTACAGATACGCAGTATTTT. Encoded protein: CASKMGLPAATDTQYF.

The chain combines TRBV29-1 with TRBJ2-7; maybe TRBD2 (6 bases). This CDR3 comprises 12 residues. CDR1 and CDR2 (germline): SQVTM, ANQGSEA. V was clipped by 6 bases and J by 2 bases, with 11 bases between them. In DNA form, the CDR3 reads TGCAGCGTGTCCGGGGGAGCCTACGAGCAGTACTTC. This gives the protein CSVSGGAYEQYF.

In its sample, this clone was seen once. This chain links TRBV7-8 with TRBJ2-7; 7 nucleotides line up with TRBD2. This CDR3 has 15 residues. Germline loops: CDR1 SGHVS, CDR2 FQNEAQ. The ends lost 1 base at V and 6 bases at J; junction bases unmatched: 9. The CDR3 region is CASSLGRGVGGEQYF. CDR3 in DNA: TGTGCCAGCAGCTTAGGACGGGGGGTTGGAGGCGAGCAGTACTTC.

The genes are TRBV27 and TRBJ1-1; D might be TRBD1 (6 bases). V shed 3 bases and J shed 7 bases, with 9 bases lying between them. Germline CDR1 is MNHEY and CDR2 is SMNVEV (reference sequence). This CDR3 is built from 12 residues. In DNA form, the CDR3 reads TGTGCCAGCAGTTTGGGGGCCGGTGAAGCTTTCTTT. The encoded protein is CASSLGAGEAFF.